The 24 T cell receptor beta chains listed next were all sequenced from one sample in a study of blood T cell repertoires in COVID-19. The table came from immunoSEQ multiplex PCR; TCRdb's copy has only in-frame clones and leaves some out. The repertoire consists of under 550,000 clones, with 80% to 90% occurring once and the leading ten covering 0.8% to 1%. The sample consisted of peripheral blood. Every receptor here comes from a young man with COVID-19, enrolled during active disease.

This chain links TRBV2 with TRBJ2-5; weak D call: TRBD2 (6 bases). CDR3 length equals 15 residues. CDR1 SNHLY and CDR2 FYNNEI come from the germline V gene. The V end lost 2 bases, the J end lost 4 bases, and 14 bases lay between the germline ends. CDR3 region: CASSENWGVGETQYF. The CDR3 DNA follows: TGTGCCAGCAGTGAAAATTGGGGGGTGGGAGAGACCCAGTACTTC.

This CDR3 reads CASSLEGRGNYGYTF. As DNA, the CDR3 is TGCGCCAGCAGCTTGGAAGGGAGGGGTAACTATGGCTACACCTTC. The V gene is TRBV5-1, the J gene TRBJ1-2, with D perhaps matching TRBD1 (5 bases). Trimming cost V 0 bases and J 1 base, with 10 bases left between them. The CDR3 is made up of 15 amino acids. From germline, CDR1 is SGHRS and CDR2 YFSETQ.

The V call is TRBV28, the J call TRBJ2-7; D is possibly TRBD1 (6 bases). The CDR3 runs 14 residues. Deletions cut 5 bases from V and 4 bases from J, with 15 bases between. Germline assignment: CDR1 MDHEN and CDR2 SYDVKM. CDR3 in amino acids: CASSRQQGPYEQYF. Written as DNA, the CDR3 is TGTGCCAGCAGTCGGCAGCAGGGGCCATACGAGCAGTACTTC.

The chain couples TRBV2 to TRBJ2-5; tentative D call: TRBD2 (5 bases). V lost 1 base, J lost 5 bases, and 14 bases lay in between. CDR3 size: 15 residues. Germline V gene data show CDR1 as SNHLY and CDR2 as FYNNEI. CDR3 DNA sequence: TGTGCCAGCAGTGAAGGGAAGGAGGTGGCCGAGACCCAGTACTTC. Its protein is CASSEGKEVAETQYF. Using reference TRBV2 and TRBJ2-5 for the parts outside the CDR3, the full variable domain is EPEVTQTPSHQVTQMGQEVILRCVPISNHLYFYWYRQILGQKVEFLVSFYNNEISEKSEIFDDQFSVERPDGSNFTLKIRSTKLEDSAMYFCASSEGKEVAETQYFGPGTRLLVL.

This sequence joins TRBV18 and TRBJ2-5, with 10 bases that match TRBD2. Germline trimming cut 1 base from V and 5 bases from J; bases unmatched to any gene: 7. This CDR3 spans 16 amino acids. The germline V gene encodes CDR1 KGHSH and CDR2 LQKENI. This CDR3 is CASSPLAGLAWETQYF. The CDR3, as DNA: TGTGCCAGCTCACCACTTGCGGGACTAGCGTGGGAGACCCAGTACTTC. Complete variable domain (other parts from reference TRBV18 and TRBJ2-5): NAGVMQNPRHLVRRRGQEARLRCSPMKGHSHVYWYRQLPEEGLKFMVYLQKENIIDESGMPKERFSAEFPKEGPSILRIQQVVRGDSAAYFCASSPLAGLAWETQYFGPGTRLLVL.

This clone showed up just a few times. This chain uses TRBV6-1 with TRBJ1-4; 7 bases map to TRBD1. This CDR3 has 14 amino acids. CDR1 MNHNS and CDR2 SASEGT come from the germline V gene. V lost 3 bases and J lost 3; bases outside the gene matches: 1. This chain's CDR3 is CASSEGTANEKLFF. DNA of the CDR3: TGTGCCAGCAGTGAGGGGACAGCTAATGAAAAACTGTTTTTT.

V and J are TRBV5-1 and TRBJ2-2, with 10 bases lining up with TRBD1. The CDR3 totals 15 residues. Unmatched junction bases numbered 3, after V lost 4 bases and J lost 3 bases. The germline CDR1 and CDR2 sequences are SGHRS and YFSETQ. The DNA for the CDR3 is TGCGCCAGCAGCCCTGACAGGGGGCACACCGGGGAGCTGTTTTTT. This translates into CASSPDRGHTGELFF.

The J gene is TRBJ2-1, the V gene TRBV6-6; 7 bases match TRBD1. V was clipped by 5 bases and J by 7 bases; unmatched bases: 14. Germline values: CDR1 MNHNY, CDR2 SVGAGI (reference sequence). The CDR3 spans 16 residues. CDR3 protein: CASSGTEAMRGNEQFF. In nucleotides, the CDR3 is TGTGCCAGCAGTGGGACAGAGGCAATGCGTGGTAATGAGCAGTTCTTC.

Written as DNA, the CDR3 is TGTGCCAGCAGTTCAGGGGGCAGGAACGAGCAGTACTTC. This sequence encodes CASSSGGRNEQYF. The V call is TRBV27, the J call TRBJ2-7; the match to TRBD1 covers 8 bases. The trim removed 4 bases at V and 5 bases at J, leaving 4 bases unmatched. The CDR3 contains 13 residues. From germline, CDR1 is MNHEY and CDR2 SMNVEV (reference sequence).

This rearrangement joins TRBV18 to TRBJ1-2; 9 nucleotides align to TRBD1. Germline V gene lookup returns CDR1 KGHSH and CDR2 LQKENI. The CDR3 is made up of 16 amino acids. V lost 3 bases to trimming and J lost 1 base; unmatched junction nucleotides: 6. The CDR3 region has the DNA TGTGCCAGCTCACCCCTGACAGGGGGGGATAACTATGGCTACACCTTC. Translated: CASSPLTGGDNYGYTF.

The chain uses TRBV7-9 and TRBJ1-3; 7 bases match TRBD1. Germline V lookup: CDR1 SEHNR, CDR2 FQNEAQ (reference sequence). V lost 8 bases and J lost 4; bases outside the gene matches: 2. The CDR3 is 12 amino acids. The CDR3 loop reads CASGDSGNTIYF. CDR3 bases: TGTGCCAGCGGGGACAGCGGAAACACCATATATTTT.

This rearrangement joins TRBV27 to TRBJ2-7; D not certain. V was shortened by 7 bases and J by 6 bases, with 19 bases between the two germline ends. Germline-derived CDR1 and CDR2 are MNHEY and SMNVEV (reference sequence). There are 14 residues in the CDR3. Here the CDR3 reads CASMSLQKRLEQYF. The CDR3 region has the DNA TGTGCCAGCATGTCGCTGCAGAAGAGACTCGAGCAGTACTTC.

This chain links TRBV3-1 (or the pseudogene TRBV3-2) with TRBJ1-5; TRBD1 might be the D (5 bases). The CDR3 is 14 amino acids. V lost 4 bases and J lost 5, with 12 bases in between. In germline, CDR1 is LGHDT, CDR2 YNNKEL (reference sequence). The CDR3 nucleotides are TGTGCCAGCAGCCTAGGACACGCAGATCAGCCCCAGCATTTT. This codes for CASSLGHADQPQHF.

In its sample, this clone was seen a few times. The chain combines TRBV6-6 with TRBJ1-2; TRBD1 is a possible D gene (6 bases). Germline V lookup: CDR1 MNHNY, CDR2 SVGAGI (reference sequence). Trimming removed 6 bases from V and 2 bases from J, with 10 bases in between. There are 13 residues in the CDR3. The CDR3 sequence is CASRNRDNYGYTF. The CDR3 nucleotides read TGTGCCAGCAGAAACAGGGACAACTATGGCTACACCTTC.

V usage is TRBV7-8 and J usage is TRBJ1-5, with 8 positions matching TRBD1. CDR1 is SGHVS, CDR2 FQNEAQ, per germline. The CDR3 extends over 16 amino acids. Unmatched junction bases numbered 6, after V lost 2 bases and J lost 3 bases. The CDR3 coding sequence is TGTGCCAGCAGCTTATCCCAGGGGGCGATCAATCAGCCCCAGCATTTT. Translated: CASSLSQGAINQPQHF.

The rearrangement links TRBV5-1 to TRBJ2-7, with 7 bases lining up with TRBD2. Looked up from germline, CDR1 is SGHRS and CDR2 is YFSETQ. With V trimmed by 0 bases and J by 13 bases, 10 bases remained unmatched. The CDR3 extends over 13 amino acids. The CDR3 nucleotides are TGCGCCAGCAGCTTGGAGGATCGACTAGCAAGTTACTTC. It encodes CASSLEDRLASYF.

The chain is built from TRBV19 and TRBJ2-3; 8 nucleotides align to TRBD1. The germline V gene encodes CDR1 LNHDA and CDR2 SQIVND (reference sequence). CDR3 length: 16 residues. With 4 bases clipped from V and 1 base from J, the junction kept 7 bases outside the gene matches. CDR3 in DNA: TGTGCCAGTAGTAACAACAGGGGGATGCGCACAGATACGCAGTATTTT. Its translation: CASSNNRGMRTDTQYF.

This chain uses TRBV6-5 with TRBJ2-7, with 7 nucleotides matching TRBD1. The CDR3 runs to 15 residues. V shed 6 bases and J 4 bases; nucleotides not matched to a gene: 12. Germline CDR1 and CDR2: MNHEY and SVGAGI. The DNA for the CDR3 is TGTGCCAGCAGCCCCCAAGAACAGGGGCGGTACGAGCAGTACTTC. This gives the protein CASSPQEQGRYEQYF.

This chain joins TRBV6-5 and TRBJ2-7; tentatively, D is TRBD1 (5 bases). Trimming removed 6 bases at V and 0 bases at J, with 12 bases between. The CDR3 totals 14 residues. Germline V CDR1 and CDR2: MNHEY, SVGAGI. CDR3 sequence reads: CASSRQIDSYEQYF. Here the CDR3 DNA reads TGTGCCAGCAGCCGACAGATTGACTCCTACGAGCAGTACTTC.

The rearrangement links TRBV5-6 to TRBJ2-7; TRBD2 matches 8 bases. Germline lookup yields CDR1 SGHDT and CDR2 YYEEEE. The length of the CDR3 is 13 residues. The junction had 6 bases not matched to a gene; V was cut back by 4 bases and J by 6 bases. DNA for the CDR3: TGTGCCAGCAGCCCCGGACTAGCCCGCGAGCAGTACTTC. As protein: CASSPGLAREQYF.

This chain uses TRBV5-1 with TRBJ2-3; 9 positions agree with TRBD2. Trimming cost V 0 bases and J 2 bases; bases outside gene matches: 1. This CDR3 contains 15 residues. The germline gives CDR1 SGHRS, CDR2 YFSETQ. The CDR3, as DNA: TGCGCCAGCAGCTTGGGACTAGCGGTCACAGATACGCAGTATTTT. Its translation is CASSLGLAVTDTQYF.

A remark on this clone: A much larger clone sits a single nucleotide away, making a read error possible. The chain has TRBV19 and TRBJ2-2; no firm D call. V was pared by 9 bases and J by 1 base, with 6 bases between. The length of the CDR3 is 12 residues. The germline gives CDR1 LNHDA, CDR2 SQIVND (reference sequence). The CDR3 DNA reads TGTGCCAGCATACAGAACACCGGGGAGCTGTTTTTT. Residues: CASIQNTGELFF.

This chain uses TRBV2 with TRBJ1-2; TRBD1 aligns across 9 bases. Looked up from germline, CDR1 is SNHLY and CDR2 is FYNNEI. This CDR3 has 13 amino acids. V was clipped by 9 bases and J by 7 bases; unmatched bases: 9. DNA of the CDR3: TGTGCCAGTCCGACAGGGGGTGCGTCTGGCTACACCTTC. Translated: CASPTGGASGYTF.

The chain recombines TRBV11-2 with TRBJ2-3; 9 bases line up with TRBD1. Germline CDR1 and CDR2: SGHAT and FQNNGV. CDR3 length equals 15 residues. With V trimmed by 5 bases and J by 1 base, 4 bases remained unmatched. The CDR3 nucleotides read TGTGCCAGCAGCGGGACAGGGCGGCGCACAGATACGCAGTATTTT. It is translated as CASSGTGRRTDTQYF.